The rows below give T cell receptor beta chains drawn from one sample of a study of T-cell memory formation after mild COVID-19. Using its own MiXCR run on the 5' RACE reads, TCRdb lists one record per CDR3 protein. The table includes about 440,000 distinct CDR3 sequences, about 19% detected once. The sequencing input was PBMCs or a T cell subset sorted from them (not recorded which). The source of these receptors is an adult woman who had mild COVID-19 (a few samples of this study predate the infection). Cell type and time point are not known. Each CDR3 is given with its conserved first and last residue. Each record gives: CDR3 DNA, CDR3 protein, clone size, D gene, V gene, J gene. A D gene is named only where the DNA matches it firmly. Some rows mark clone size as missing; the rest say once, few, many or name a class of expanded clone.

CDR3 DNA: TGTGCCAGCAGCTTTCTAGCGGGGGGTAATGAGCAGTTCTTC
CDR3 protein: CASSFLAGGNEQFF
clone size: -
D gene: TRBD2
V gene: TRBV11-3
J gene: TRBJ2-1

CDR3 DNA: TGCGCCAGCAGCTTGAGTCTTACGAACACTGAAGCTTTCTTT
CDR3 protein: CASSLSLTNTEAFF
clone size: -
D gene: -
V gene: TRBV5-1
J gene: TRBJ1-1

CDR3 DNA: TGTGCCAGCAGCTTATCCCTAGGACGACAAGAGACCCAGTACTTC
CDR3 protein: CASSLSLGRQETQYF
clone size: -
D gene: -
V gene: TRBV7-9
J gene: TRBJ2-5

CDR3 DNA: TGTGCCAGCAGTGACAGGGGGCATTGGACCGGGGAGCTGTTTTTT
CDR3 protein: CASSDRGHWTGELFF
clone size: -
D gene: TRBD1
V gene: TRBV12-3/TRBV12-4
J gene: TRBJ2-2

CDR3 DNA: TGTGCCAGCAGCCGATTCCGACAGGCACACTCGAACACCGGGGAGCTGTTTTTT
CDR3 protein: CASSRFRQAHSNTGELFF
clone size: -
D gene: -
V gene: TRBV14
J gene: TRBJ2-2

CDR3 DNA: TGTGCCAGCAGTGCTACTAGCCAGAACACCGGGGAGCTGTTTTTT
CDR3 protein: CASSATSQNTGELFF
clone size: few
D gene: -
V gene: TRBV6-4
J gene: TRBJ2-2

CDR3 DNA: TGCGCCAGCAGCCACCGACAGGACCCCACTGAAGCTTTCTTT
CDR3 protein: CASSHRQDPTEAFF
clone size: -
D gene: -
V gene: TRBV4-1
J gene: TRBJ1-1

CDR3 DNA: TGCAGTGCCTCGACAGGGATTGGCAATCAGCCCCAGCATTTT
CDR3 protein: CSASTGIGNQPQHF
clone size: few
D gene: TRBD1
V gene: TRBV20-1
J gene: TRBJ1-5

CDR3 DNA: TGTGCCAGCAGTTTTCCAGGGAGTGAAGCTTTCTTT
CDR3 protein: CASSFPGSEAFF
clone size: -
D gene: -
V gene: TRBV12-3/TRBV12-4
J gene: TRBJ1-1

CDR3 DNA: TGTGCCAGCAGCCCCGGACAGGGGCATCATCATCAGCATTTT
CDR3 protein: CASSPGQGHHHQHF
clone size: few
D gene: TRBD1
V gene: TRBV9
J gene: TRBJ1-5

CDR3 DNA: TGTGCCAGCAGCTACGGGGGGTCTGAAAAACTGTTTTTT
CDR3 protein: CASSYGGSEKLFF
clone size: many
D gene: -
V gene: TRBV12-3/TRBV12-4
J gene: TRBJ1-4

CDR3 DNA: TGTGCCAGCAGCCCGGGCCGGACTCACCTCAATGAGCAGTTCTTC
CDR3 protein: CASSPGRTHLNEQFF
clone size: -
D gene: -
V gene: TRBV7-3
J gene: TRBJ2-1

CDR3 DNA: TGTGCCAGCGGAAAGGGGGCAGCCTACGAGCAGTACTTC
CDR3 protein: CASGKGAAYEQYF
clone size: -
D gene: TRBD1
V gene: TRBV27
J gene: TRBJ2-7

CDR3 DNA: TGCGCCAGCAGCCAAGACTCCGGGACTCAGGTTGAAGCTTTCTTT
CDR3 protein: CASSQDSGTQVEAFF
clone size: many
D gene: -
V gene: TRBV4-1
J gene: TRBJ1-1

CDR3 DNA: TGTGCCAGCAGTTACGTTCTACAGAACACCGGGGAGCTGTTTTTT
CDR3 protein: CASSYVLQNTGELFF
clone size: -
D gene: -
V gene: TRBV6-2/TRBV6-3
J gene: TRBJ2-2

CDR3 DNA: TGCAGTGCTAGAGATTGGAAAGGGCAGGGGCCCGCTGAAGCTTTCTTT
CDR3 protein: CSARDWKGQGPAEAFF
clone size: few
D gene: -
V gene: TRBV20-1
J gene: TRBJ1-1

CDR3 DNA: TGTGCCAGCAGCAGGACTGGCGCAGGGGCCACAGATACGCAGTATTTT
CDR3 protein: CASSRTGAGATDTQYF
clone size: many
D gene: -
V gene: TRBV7-8
J gene: TRBJ2-3

CDR3 DNA: TGTGCCAGCAGTTTAGCGTCCCACCGGGCCAACACTGAAGCTTTCTTT
CDR3 protein: CASSLASHRANTEAFF
clone size: few
D gene: -
V gene: TRBV12-3/TRBV12-4
J gene: TRBJ1-1

CDR3 DNA: TGTGCCTGGAGTGCACTAGCGGAAGAGACCCAGTACTTC
CDR3 protein: CAWSALAEETQYF
clone size: few
D gene: TRBD2
V gene: TRBV30
J gene: TRBJ2-5

CDR3 DNA: TGTGCCAGCAGCTTAGCGCAGGAACTGGGGACCTACGAGCAGTACTTC
CDR3 protein: CASSLAQELGTYEQYF
clone size: few
D gene: -
V gene: TRBV7-6
J gene: TRBJ2-7

CDR3 DNA: TGTGCCTGGAGTGTACTTGAGACCCAGTACTTC
CDR3 protein: CAWSVLETQYF
clone size: few
D gene: -
V gene: TRBV30
J gene: TRBJ2-5

CDR3 DNA: TGCGCCAGCAGCCAATTAGGGGCTACTAACTACAATGAGCAGTTCTTC
CDR3 protein: CASSQLGATNYNEQFF
clone size: many
D gene: -
V gene: TRBV4-1
J gene: TRBJ2-1

CDR3 DNA: TGTGCCAGCAGCTCAGGGGGTGTTGAGCAGTTCTTC
CDR3 protein: CASSSGGVEQFF
clone size: -
D gene: TRBD1
V gene: TRBV7-9
J gene: TRBJ2-1

CDR3 DNA: TGTGCCAGCAGCTTAGGATGGGGGAACACTGAAGCTTTCTTT
CDR3 protein: CASSLGWGNTEAFF
clone size: -
D gene: -
V gene: TRBV7-6
J gene: TRBJ1-1

CDR3 DNA: TGCGCCAGCAGTGTAAGCGGGCGGGGCTACGAGCAGTACTTC
CDR3 protein: CASSVSGRGYEQYF
clone size: once
D gene: -
V gene: TRBV10-2
J gene: TRBJ2-7

CDR3 DNA: TGTGCCAGCAGTTTAGACGTTTCTGGGGCCAACGTCCTGACTTTC
CDR3 protein: CASSLDVSGANVLTF
clone size: -
D gene: -
V gene: TRBV12-3/TRBV12-4
J gene: TRBJ2-6

CDR3 DNA: TGTGCCAGCAGCACCCGGACAGGGAACGAGCAGTACTTC
CDR3 protein: CASSTRTGNEQYF
clone size: -
D gene: TRBD1
V gene: TRBV7-8
J gene: TRBJ2-7

CDR3 DNA: TGCGCCAGCAGCTCGCCGGCGGGAGGAGGTGCCTACGAGCAGTACTTC
CDR3 protein: CASSSPAGGGAYEQYF
clone size: few
D gene: TRBD2
V gene: TRBV5-1
J gene: TRBJ2-7

CDR3 DNA: TGTGCCAGCACCCTAAGTGGAGTAGCGGGGGGGCTAGATGAGCAGTTCTTC
CDR3 protein: CASTLSGVAGGLDEQFF
clone size: few
D gene: TRBD2
V gene: TRBV7-2
J gene: TRBJ2-1

CDR3 DNA: TGTGCCAGCAGCTCCCGTGAGGTTGTTGAGCAGTTCTTC
CDR3 protein: CASSSREVVEQFF
clone size: few
D gene: -
V gene: TRBV7-2
J gene: TRBJ2-1

CDR3 DNA: TGCAGCGCTGTGACAGGGGAAAAGGACTATGGCTACACCTTC
CDR3 protein: CSAVTGEKDYGYTF
clone size: few
D gene: TRBD1
V gene: TRBV29-1
J gene: TRBJ1-2

CDR3 DNA: TGTGCCGGCAGTTTCGTCAGGGGCTACACCGGGGAGCTGTTTTTT
CDR3 protein: CAGSFVRGYTGELFF
clone size: -
D gene: -
V gene: TRBV12-3/TRBV12-4
J gene: TRBJ2-2

CDR3 DNA: TGTGCCAGCTCATACGTAAGCAACACTGAAGCTTTCTTT
CDR3 protein: CASSYVSNTEAFF
clone size: few
D gene: -
V gene: TRBV18
J gene: TRBJ1-1

CDR3 DNA: TGTGCCAGCAGTCCAGTGACCACCGTCAATGAGCAGTTCTTC
CDR3 protein: CASSPVTTVNEQFF
clone size: -
D gene: -
V gene: TRBV2
J gene: TRBJ2-1

CDR3 DNA: TGTGCCAGCAGTTACGGTAGCGGCCCCCGAAGGGAGCAGTTCTTC
CDR3 protein: CASSYGSGPRREQFF
clone size: few
D gene: -
V gene: TRBV6-2/TRBV6-3
J gene: TRBJ2-1

CDR3 DNA: TGTGCCAGCAGCGATCTAGCGGGAGCCTTTAATGAGCAGTTCTTC
CDR3 protein: CASSDLAGAFNEQFF
clone size: -
D gene: TRBD2
V gene: TRBV9
J gene: TRBJ2-1

CDR3 DNA: TGTGCCAGTAGTAATCAAATTAGACTAGCGGGAGTCACAGATACGCAGTATTTT
CDR3 protein: CASSNQIRLAGVTDTQYF
clone size: -
D gene: TRBD2
V gene: TRBV19
J gene: TRBJ2-3

CDR3 DNA: TGTGCCAGCAACGGTAGGATTGAAGAGACCCAGTACTTC
CDR3 protein: CASNGRIEETQYF
clone size: -
D gene: -
V gene: TRBV7-8
J gene: TRBJ2-5

CDR3 DNA: TGTGCCAGCAGCTTATCTCGTCCGGGACAGGGAGAGACCCAGTACTTC
CDR3 protein: CASSLSRPGQGETQYF
clone size: -
D gene: TRBD1
V gene: TRBV7-3
J gene: TRBJ2-5

CDR3 DNA: TGCAGCGTTGAAGACGACAGGGGAGTCTATGGCTACACCTTC
CDR3 protein: CSVEDDRGVYGYTF
clone size: -
D gene: TRBD1
V gene: TRBV29-1
J gene: TRBJ1-2

CDR3 DNA: TGTGCCAGCAGTTATACTTCAGTATTCGAGCAGTACTTC
CDR3 protein: CASSYTSVFEQYF
clone size: -
D gene: -
V gene: TRBV6-5
J gene: TRBJ2-7

CDR3 DNA: TGCGCCAGCAGGCCAGTGGGACAGGCGATTTACCAAGAGACCCAGTACTTC
CDR3 protein: CASRPVGQAIYQETQYF
clone size: many
D gene: TRBD1
V gene: TRBV5-1
J gene: TRBJ2-5